Sequencing of this TCR beta chain was carried out in a study of blood T cell repertoires in COVID-19. Methods used by the authors: Researchers report that nucleated cell counts were estimated from reference gene primer amplification. Assay: immunoSEQ multiplex PCR; the TCRdb copy retains only in-frame clones and omits some. The V and J calls and clone size were taken over from that table, and D and trimming were inferred from the DNA. This repertoire shows over 45,000 clones, roughly 80% found once; its top ten account for about 4.3%. Germline V gene lookup returns CDR1 SQVTM and CDR2 ANQGSEA. This CDR3 has 13 residues. Trimming took off 8 bases at V and 0 bases at J, with 13 bases between the two ends.

This sequence joins TRBV29-1 and TRBJ1-1; D is unresolved. This receptor was obtained from a man in his fifties or sixties with active COVID-19. Source material: peripheral blood. The CDR3 loop is CSPLRELNTEAFF. The CDR3 nucleotides are TGCAGCCCGCTGAGGGAATTGAACACTGAAGCTTTCTTT.